Sequencing of this TCR beta chain was carried out in a study of blood T cells in healthy people across ages. Then a second PCR, running roughly 7 to 11 cycles, was carried out with a sample-barcoded 5' primer and a J-beta primer mix. MiXCR, run by TCRdb on the 5' RACE reads, gives a single entry per CDR3 protein. The repertoire holds over a million distinct CDR3 sequences, with approximately 40% as singletons. Trimming shortened V by 0 bases and J by 6 bases, and 3 bases separated the two germline ends. The length of the CDR3 is 13 residues. Germline V gives CDR1 LGHDT, CDR2 YNNKEL (reference sequence).

The source of this sequence is a woman aged 18-29 years in good health. V and J are TRBV3-1 and TRBJ1-6; no reliable D call. Specimen: blood. CDR3 loop: CASSQDANSPLHF. CDR3 bases: TGTGCCAGCAGCCAAGATGCTAATTCACCCCTCCACTTT. Combining the CDR3 with reference TRBV3-1 and TRBJ1-6 gives the whole variable domain DTAVSQTPKYLVTQMGNDKSIKCEQNLGHDTMYWYKQDSKKFLKIMFSYNNKELIINETVPNRFSPKSPDKAHLNLHINSLELGDSAVYFCASSQDANSPLHFGNGTRLTVT.